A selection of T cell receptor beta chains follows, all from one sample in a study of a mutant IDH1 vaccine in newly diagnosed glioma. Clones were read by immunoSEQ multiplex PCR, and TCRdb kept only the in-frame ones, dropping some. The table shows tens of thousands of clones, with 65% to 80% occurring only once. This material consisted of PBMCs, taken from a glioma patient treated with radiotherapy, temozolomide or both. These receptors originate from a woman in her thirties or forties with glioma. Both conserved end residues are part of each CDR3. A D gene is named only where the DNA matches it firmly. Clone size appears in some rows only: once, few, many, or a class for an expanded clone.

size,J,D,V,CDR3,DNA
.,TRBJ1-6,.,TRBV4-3,CASSQDGFPGTSPLHF,TGCGCCAGCAGCCAAGATGGATTCCCAGGGACTTCACCCCTCCACTTT
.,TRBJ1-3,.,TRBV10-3,CAIKRADGSGNTIYF,TGTGCCATCAAGAGGGCAGACGGATCTGGAAACACCATATATTTT
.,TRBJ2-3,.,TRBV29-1,CSVEVKGGGTDTQYF,TGCAGCGTTGAAGTTAAGGGTGGAGGCACAGATACGCAGTATTTT
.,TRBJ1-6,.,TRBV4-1,CASSQDRGRAQLNSPLHF,TGCGCCAGCAGCCAAGACAGGGGCAGGGCTCAACTCAATTCACCCCTCCACTTT
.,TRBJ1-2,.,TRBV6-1,CASSEYDRVFGYTF,TGTGCCAGCAGTGAATATGACAGAGTCTTTGGCTACACCTTC
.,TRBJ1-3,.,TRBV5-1,CASSPRAGSGNTIYF,TGCGCCAGCAGCCCCCGGGCAGGGTCTGGAAACACCATATATTTT
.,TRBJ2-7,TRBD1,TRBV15,CATSSVPGQWGEQYF,TGTGCCACCAGCAGTGTACCGGGACAGTGGGGCGAGCAGTACTTC
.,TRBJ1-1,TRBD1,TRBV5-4,CASSPTGDTEAFF,TGTGCCAGCAGCCCGACAGGGGACACTGAAGCTTTCTTT
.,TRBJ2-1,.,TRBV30,CACPGIWGEQFF,TGTGCCTGCCCCGGGATCTGGGGTGAGCAGTTCTTC
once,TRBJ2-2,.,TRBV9,CASSPRGAATGELFF,TGTGCCAGCAGCCCTCGAGGGGCCGCGACCGGGGAGCTGTTTTTT
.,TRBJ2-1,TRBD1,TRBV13,CASSSPGTGVDEQFF,TGTGCCAGCAGCTCACCCGGGACAGGGGTGGATGAGCAGTTCTTC
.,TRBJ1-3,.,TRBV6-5,CASSSLSGNTIYF,TGTGCCAGCAGTTCCCTATCCGGAAACACCATATATTTT
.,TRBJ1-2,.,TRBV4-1,CASSQESGVYGYTF,TGCGCCAGCAGCCAAGAGTCTGGAGTGTATGGCTACACCTTC
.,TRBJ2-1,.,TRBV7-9,CASSLGYRGALIFYNEQFF,TGTGCCAGCAGCTTAGGTTACCGGGGGGCCCTAATTTTCTACAATGAGCAGTTCTTC
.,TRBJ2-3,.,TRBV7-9,CASSPGRGATDTQYF,TGTGCCAGCAGCCCAGGTCGAGGGGCCACAGATACGCAGTATTTT
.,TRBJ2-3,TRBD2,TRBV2,CATKRGDHTDTQYF,TGTGCCACCAAGCGGGGGGACCACACAGATACGCAGTATTTT
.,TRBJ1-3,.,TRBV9,CASSGTDFSGNTIYF,TGTGCCAGCAGCGGGACCGACTTCTCTGGAAACACCATATATTTT